A selection of T cell receptor beta chains follows, all from one sample in a study of cytotoxic CD8 clonotypes in ibrutinib-treated CLL. Method: immunoSEQ multiplex PCR; TCRdb's copy keeps in-frame clones and lacks some. The data hold some 200,000 clones, with more than 75% observed a single time. The source was PBMCs, collected after 12 months of ibrutinib treatment. The source of these receptors is a human donor with chronic lymphocytic leukemia. Each CDR3 is given with its conserved first and last residue.

J: TRBJ1-2
V: TRBV7-6
CDR3: CASSLELGLVGGYTF

J: TRBJ1-2
V: TRBV7-9
CDR3: CASTKGGLPPSNYGYTF

J: TRBJ1-6
V: TRBV5-5
CDR3: CASSLGDSPLHF

J: TRBJ2-7
V: TRBV2
CDR3: CASLTAGGTYEQYF

J: TRBJ2-5
V: TRBV5-5
CDR3: CASSLGVGRETQYF

J: TRBJ1-1
V: TRBV7-2
CDR3: CASSLVVGGGTEAFF

J: TRBJ1-1
V: TRBV6-5
CDR3: CASSPGANTEAFF

J: TRBJ2-7
V: TRBV18
CDR3: CASSQGQGAWGEQYF

J: TRBJ2-5
V: TRBV27
CDR3: CASNPDGTGETQYF

J: TRBJ1-4
V: TRBV10-3
CDR3: CAIGGGSNEKLFF

J: TRBJ2-7
V: TRBV6-1
CDR3: CASSATSGPPYEQYF

J: TRBJ2-5
V: TRBV2
CDR3: CASSAPDRGETQYF

J: TRBJ2-5
V: TRBV5-4
CDR3: CASSLGGTAYQETQYF

J: TRBJ1-5
V: TRBV2
CDR3: CASRTDRGINQPQHF

J: TRBJ1-3
V: TRBV4-1
CDR3: CASSQFPSTGGSGNTIYF

J: TRBJ1-3
V: TRBV5-1
CDR3: CASSLGQAGSGNTIYF

J: TRBJ2-7
V: TRBV4-2
CDR3: CASSQASYEQYF

J: TRBJ2-7
V: TRBV7-8
CDR3: CASSSRRGPSYEQYF

J: TRBJ1-1
V: TRBV19
CDR3: CASSTEDRGVLVTEAFF

J: TRBJ1-4
V: TRBV10-3
CDR3: CAISESVSQVGTTNEKLFF

J: TRBJ2-5
V: TRBV5-1
CDR3: CASSYGTGGGFQETQYF

J: TRBJ2-3
V: TRBV11-1
CDR3: CASSLGRTDTQYF

J: TRBJ1-1
V: TRBV7-8
CDR3: CASSFRGLPEGTEAFF

J: TRBJ1-5
V: TRBV27
CDR3: CASSSPLGTPGPRYSNQPQHF

J: TRBJ1-2
V: TRBV27
CDR3: CASSPWTGTHGYTF

J: TRBJ1-6
V: TRBV27
CDR3: CASSAGDSSYNSPLHF

J: TRBJ2-7
V: TRBV30
CDR3: CAWSWEFYEQYF

J: TRBJ2-1
V: TRBV7-3
CDR3: CASSLTYMTQLNEQFF

J: TRBJ2-2
V: TRBV27
CDR3: CASSLWGFGELFF

J: TRBJ2-3
V: TRBV6-1
CDR3: CATLLLTDTQYF

J: TRBJ2-3
V: TRBV6-7
CDR3: CASIKLAGTDTQYF

J: TRBJ2-7
V: TRBV28
CDR3: CASSGGPYEQYF

J: TRBJ2-3
V: TRBV7-2
CDR3: CASSPLGAVSSTDTQYF

J: TRBJ1-5
V: TRBV4-3
CDR3: CASSQVVDRGPQHF

J: TRBJ2-7
V: TRBV2
CDR3: CASRPDYLGGEQYF

J: TRBJ1-2
V: TRBV28
CDR3: CASSLSGTHYGYTF

J: TRBJ1-1
V: TRBV11-2
CDR3: CASSLNLGWEVEAFF

J: TRBJ1-2
V: TRBV5-1
CDR3: CASSVLSSYGYTF

J: TRBJ2-5
V: TRBV5-1
CDR3: CASSALTSAQETQYF

J: TRBJ2-1
V: TRBV9
CDR3: CASSRAPHRGANEQFF

J: TRBJ1-2
V: TRBV5-1
CDR3: CASSLTGTYGYTF

J: TRBJ2-1
V: TRBV25-1
CDR3: CASSELLWAPPHEQFF

J: TRBJ2-7
V: TRBV2
CDR3: CASSVLGYEQYF